This record looks at one T cell receptor beta chain sequence and its context. The data derive from a study of technical replicates of blood from several donors. The CDR3 runs to 16 residues. CDR1 and CDR2 from the germline V gene are MNHEY and SMNVEV (reference sequence). Trimming cost V 4 bases and J 3 bases, with 17 bases left between them. Here immunoSEQ multiplex PCR was the method, and the copy in TCRdb shows in-frame clones only, minus some. The sample holds tens of thousands of clones, approximately 97% seen once. This sequence joins TRBV27 and TRBJ2-3, with TRBD1 as a possible D gene (5 bases). The TCR sequence derives from a human donor in good health. The sequenced sample was T cells isolated from PBMCs. The chain's CDR3 is CASSYIGQGSTDTQYF. CDR3 coding DNA: TGTGCCAGCAGTTATATTGGTCAGGGCTCAACAGATACGCAGTATTTT.